The subject of this entry is one TCR beta chain. In the original analysis: Nucleated cell number was recorded as an estimate derived from reference gene primer amplification. Only in-frame clones appear in the TCRdb table, and some are missing; sequencing was by immunoSEQ multiplex PCR. V, J and clone size reflect that table, while D and trimming were determined from the DNA. This table has about 210,000 clones, 75% to 85% appearing once. The data derive from a study of blood T cell repertoires in COVID-19. Whole-study context: The United States, Italy and Spain supplied acute and convalescent COVID-19 samples. T cells, B-cell-depleted T cells, or PBMCs supplied cDNA or gDNA.

Germline values: CDR1 SGHVS, CDR2 FQNEAQ. The CDR3 runs to 13 residues. V lost 6 bases and J lost 5; bases outside the gene matches: 6. The genes are TRBV7-8 and TRBJ2-5; 7 bases are shared with TRBD1. Specimen: peripheral blood. The receptor comes from a man aged 45 to 65 with active or convalescent COVID-19. The CDR3 coding sequence is TGTGCCAGCAGTGTCGACAGGGACGAGACCCAGTACTTC. This codes for CASSVDRDETQYF. Filled out from reference TRBV7-8 and TRBJ2-5, the complete variable domain reads GAGVSQSPRYKVAKRGQDVALRCDPISGHVSLFWYQQALGQGPEFLTYFQNEAQLDKSGLPSDRFFAERPEGSVSTLKIQRTQQEDSAVYLCASSVDRDETQYFGPGTRLLVL.